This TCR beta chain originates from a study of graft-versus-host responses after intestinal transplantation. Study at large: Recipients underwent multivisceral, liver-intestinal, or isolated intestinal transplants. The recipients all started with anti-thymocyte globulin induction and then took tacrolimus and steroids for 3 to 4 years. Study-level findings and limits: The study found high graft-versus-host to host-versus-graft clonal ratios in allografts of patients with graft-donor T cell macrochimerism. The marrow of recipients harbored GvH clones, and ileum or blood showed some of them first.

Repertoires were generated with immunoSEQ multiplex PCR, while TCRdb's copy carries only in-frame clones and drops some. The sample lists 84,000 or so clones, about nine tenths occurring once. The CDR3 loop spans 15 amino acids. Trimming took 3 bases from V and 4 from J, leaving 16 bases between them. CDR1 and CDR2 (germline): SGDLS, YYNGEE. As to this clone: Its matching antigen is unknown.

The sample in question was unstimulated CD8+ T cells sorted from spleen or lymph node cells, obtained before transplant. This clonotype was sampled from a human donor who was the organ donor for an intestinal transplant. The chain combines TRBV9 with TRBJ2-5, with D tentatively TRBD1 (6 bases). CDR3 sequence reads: CASSDLVGGPETQYF. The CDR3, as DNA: TGTGCCAGCAGCGACTTAGTTGGGGGCCCAGAGACCCAGTACTTC.